This record covers a single T cell receptor beta chain. Its antigen is undetermined. The sample originates from a study of vaccination effects on CD4 cells after COVID-19. For the study at large: After vaccination, a few convalescent patients were sampled at early and late time points. After the second dose, samples were taken at median day 72. Wells each received some 2.2 million PBMC, cultured with approximately 10 IU/ml IL-2 and around 10 ug/ml peptides. Study-level findings and limits: The study found marked clonal contraction of infection- and vaccine-induced clones late after vaccination.

Profiled with immunoSEQ multiplex PCR; TCRdb holds only in-frame clones, not every one. The table shows tens of thousands of clones, with less than 85% occurring only once. After more than 8 days in culture, the CD4+ T cells were isolated. This individual contracted SARS-CoV-2 between March and December 2020, as verified by PCR. Participants received two doses of either the BNT162b2 or mRNA-1273 vaccine. V lost 6 bases to trimming and J lost 5 bases, with 12 bases between them. This CDR3 has 13 amino acids. Germline loops: CDR1 MNHEY, CDR2 SVGAGI. This chain connects TRBV6-5 to TRBJ2-3, with TRBD1 as a possible D gene (5 bases). The material was CD4+ T cells from PBMCs cultured without peptide, obtained after COVID-19 vaccination. The TCR sequence derives from a human donor who had a prior SARS-CoV-2 infection. The CDR3 DNA is TGTGCCAGCAGGGGGCAAGTTATAGATACGCAGTATTTT. This translates into CASRGQVIDTQYF.